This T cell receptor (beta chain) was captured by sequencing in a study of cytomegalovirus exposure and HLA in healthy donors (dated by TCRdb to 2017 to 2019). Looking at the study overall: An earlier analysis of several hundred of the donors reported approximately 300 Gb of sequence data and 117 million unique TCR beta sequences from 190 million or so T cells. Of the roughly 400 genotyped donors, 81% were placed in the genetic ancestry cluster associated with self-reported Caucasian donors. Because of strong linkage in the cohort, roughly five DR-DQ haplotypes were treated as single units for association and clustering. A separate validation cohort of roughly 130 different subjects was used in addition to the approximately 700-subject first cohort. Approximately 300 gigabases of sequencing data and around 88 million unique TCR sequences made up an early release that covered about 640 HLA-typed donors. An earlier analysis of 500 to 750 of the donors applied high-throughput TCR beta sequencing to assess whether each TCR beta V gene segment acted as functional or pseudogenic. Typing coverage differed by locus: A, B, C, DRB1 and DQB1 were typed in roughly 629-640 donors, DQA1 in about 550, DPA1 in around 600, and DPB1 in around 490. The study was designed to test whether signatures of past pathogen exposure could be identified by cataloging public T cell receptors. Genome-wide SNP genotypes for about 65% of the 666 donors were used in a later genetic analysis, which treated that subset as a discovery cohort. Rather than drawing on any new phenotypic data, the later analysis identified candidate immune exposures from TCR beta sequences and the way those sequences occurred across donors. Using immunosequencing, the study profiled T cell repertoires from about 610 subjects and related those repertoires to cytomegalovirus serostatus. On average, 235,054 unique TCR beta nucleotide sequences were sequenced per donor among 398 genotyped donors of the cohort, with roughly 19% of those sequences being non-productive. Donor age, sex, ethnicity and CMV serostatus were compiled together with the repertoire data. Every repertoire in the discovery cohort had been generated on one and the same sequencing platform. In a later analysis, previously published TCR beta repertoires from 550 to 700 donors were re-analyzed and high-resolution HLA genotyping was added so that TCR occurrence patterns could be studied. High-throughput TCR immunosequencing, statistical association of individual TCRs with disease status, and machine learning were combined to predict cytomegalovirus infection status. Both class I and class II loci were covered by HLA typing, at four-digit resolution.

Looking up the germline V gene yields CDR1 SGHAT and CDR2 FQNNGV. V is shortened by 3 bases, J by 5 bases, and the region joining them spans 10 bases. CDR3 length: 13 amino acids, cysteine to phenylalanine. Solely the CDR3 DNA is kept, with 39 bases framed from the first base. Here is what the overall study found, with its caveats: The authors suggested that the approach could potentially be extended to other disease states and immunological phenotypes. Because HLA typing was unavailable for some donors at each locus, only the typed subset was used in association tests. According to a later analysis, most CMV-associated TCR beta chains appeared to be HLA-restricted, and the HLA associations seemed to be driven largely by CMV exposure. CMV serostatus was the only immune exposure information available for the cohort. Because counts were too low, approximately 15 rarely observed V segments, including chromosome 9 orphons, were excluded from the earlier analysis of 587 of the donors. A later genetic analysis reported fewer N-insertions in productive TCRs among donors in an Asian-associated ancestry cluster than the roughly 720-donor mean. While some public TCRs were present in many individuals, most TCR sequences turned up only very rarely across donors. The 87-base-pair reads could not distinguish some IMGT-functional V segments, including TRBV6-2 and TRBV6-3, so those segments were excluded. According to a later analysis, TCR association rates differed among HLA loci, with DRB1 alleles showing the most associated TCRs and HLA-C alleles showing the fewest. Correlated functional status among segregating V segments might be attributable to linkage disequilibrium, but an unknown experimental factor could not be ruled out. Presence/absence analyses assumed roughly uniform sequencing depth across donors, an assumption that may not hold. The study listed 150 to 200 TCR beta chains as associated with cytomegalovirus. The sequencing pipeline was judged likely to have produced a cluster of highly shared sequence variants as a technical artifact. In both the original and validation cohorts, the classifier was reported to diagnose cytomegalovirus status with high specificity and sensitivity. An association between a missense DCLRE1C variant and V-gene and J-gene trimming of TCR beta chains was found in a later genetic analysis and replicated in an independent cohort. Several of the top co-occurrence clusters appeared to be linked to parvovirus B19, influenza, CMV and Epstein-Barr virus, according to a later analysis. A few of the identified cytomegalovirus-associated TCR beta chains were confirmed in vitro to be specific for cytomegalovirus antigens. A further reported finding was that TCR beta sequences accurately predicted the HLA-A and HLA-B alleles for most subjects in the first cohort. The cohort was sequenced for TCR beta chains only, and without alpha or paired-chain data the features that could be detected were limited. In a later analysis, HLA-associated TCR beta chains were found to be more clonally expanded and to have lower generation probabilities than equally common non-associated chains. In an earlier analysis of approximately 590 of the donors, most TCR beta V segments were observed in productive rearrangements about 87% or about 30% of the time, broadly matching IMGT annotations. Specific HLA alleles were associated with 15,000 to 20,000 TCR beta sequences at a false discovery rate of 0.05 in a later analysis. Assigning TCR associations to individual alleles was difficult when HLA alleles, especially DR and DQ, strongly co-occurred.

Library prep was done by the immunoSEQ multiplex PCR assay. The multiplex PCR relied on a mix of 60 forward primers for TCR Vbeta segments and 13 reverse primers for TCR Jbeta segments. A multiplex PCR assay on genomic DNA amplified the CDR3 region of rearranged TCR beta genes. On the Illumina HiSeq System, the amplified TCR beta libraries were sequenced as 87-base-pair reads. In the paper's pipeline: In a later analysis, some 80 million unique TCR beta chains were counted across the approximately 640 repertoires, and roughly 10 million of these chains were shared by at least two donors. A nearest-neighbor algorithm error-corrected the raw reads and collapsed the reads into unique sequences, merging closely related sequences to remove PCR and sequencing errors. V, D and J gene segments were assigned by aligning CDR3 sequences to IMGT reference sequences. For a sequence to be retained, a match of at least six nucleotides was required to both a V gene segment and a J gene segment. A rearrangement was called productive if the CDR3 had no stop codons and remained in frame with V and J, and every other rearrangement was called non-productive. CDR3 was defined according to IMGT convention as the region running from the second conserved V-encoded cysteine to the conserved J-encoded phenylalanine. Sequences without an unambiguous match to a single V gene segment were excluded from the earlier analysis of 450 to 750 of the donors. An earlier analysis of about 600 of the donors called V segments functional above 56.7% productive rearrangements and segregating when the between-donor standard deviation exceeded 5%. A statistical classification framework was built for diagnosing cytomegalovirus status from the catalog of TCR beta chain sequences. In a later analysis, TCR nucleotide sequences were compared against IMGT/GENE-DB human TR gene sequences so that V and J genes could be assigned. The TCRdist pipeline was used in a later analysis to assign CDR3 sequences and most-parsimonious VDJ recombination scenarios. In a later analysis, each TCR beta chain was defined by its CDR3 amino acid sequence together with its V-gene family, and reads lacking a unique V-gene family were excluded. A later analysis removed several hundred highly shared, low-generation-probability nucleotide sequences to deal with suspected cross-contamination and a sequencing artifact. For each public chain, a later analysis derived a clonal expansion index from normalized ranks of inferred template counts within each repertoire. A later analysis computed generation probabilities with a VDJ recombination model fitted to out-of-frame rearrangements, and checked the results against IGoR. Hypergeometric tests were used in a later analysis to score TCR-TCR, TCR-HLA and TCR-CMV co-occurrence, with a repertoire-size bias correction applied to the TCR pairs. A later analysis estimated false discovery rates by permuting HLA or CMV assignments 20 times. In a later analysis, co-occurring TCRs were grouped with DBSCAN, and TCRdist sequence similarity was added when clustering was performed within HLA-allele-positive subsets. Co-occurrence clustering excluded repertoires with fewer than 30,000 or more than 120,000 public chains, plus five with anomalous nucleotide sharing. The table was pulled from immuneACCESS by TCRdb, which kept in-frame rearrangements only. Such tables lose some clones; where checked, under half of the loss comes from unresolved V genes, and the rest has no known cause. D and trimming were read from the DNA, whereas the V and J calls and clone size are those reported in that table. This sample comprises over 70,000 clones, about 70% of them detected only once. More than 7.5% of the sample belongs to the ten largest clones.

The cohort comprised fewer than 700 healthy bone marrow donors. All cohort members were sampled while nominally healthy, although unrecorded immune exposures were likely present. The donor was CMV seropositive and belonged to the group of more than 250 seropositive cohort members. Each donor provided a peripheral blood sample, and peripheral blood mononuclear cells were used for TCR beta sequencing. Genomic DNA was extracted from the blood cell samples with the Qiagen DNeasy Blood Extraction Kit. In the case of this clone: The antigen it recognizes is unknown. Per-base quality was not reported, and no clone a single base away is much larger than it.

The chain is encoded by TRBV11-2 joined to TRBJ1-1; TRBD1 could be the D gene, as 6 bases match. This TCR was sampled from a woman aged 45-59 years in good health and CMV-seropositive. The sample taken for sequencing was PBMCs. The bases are TGTGCCAGCAGCTTTTCAGGGGAGACTGAAGCTTTCTTT. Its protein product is CASSFSGETEAFF.